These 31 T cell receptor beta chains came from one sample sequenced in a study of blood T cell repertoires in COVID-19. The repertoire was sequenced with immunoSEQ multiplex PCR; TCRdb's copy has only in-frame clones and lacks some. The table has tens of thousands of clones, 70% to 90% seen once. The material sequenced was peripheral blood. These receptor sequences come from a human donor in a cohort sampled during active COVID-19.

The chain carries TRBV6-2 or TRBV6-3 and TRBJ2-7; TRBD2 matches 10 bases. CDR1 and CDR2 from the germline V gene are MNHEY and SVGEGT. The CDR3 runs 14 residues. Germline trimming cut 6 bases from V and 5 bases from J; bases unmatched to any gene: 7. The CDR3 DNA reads TGTGCCAGCAGGTACAGCGGGGGGGCCAACGAGCAGTACTTC. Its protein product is CASRYSGGANEQYF.

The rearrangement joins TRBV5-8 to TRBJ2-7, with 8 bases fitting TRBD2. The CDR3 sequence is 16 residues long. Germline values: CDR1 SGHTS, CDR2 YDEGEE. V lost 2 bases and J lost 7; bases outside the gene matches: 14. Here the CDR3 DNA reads TGTGCCAGCAGCTTTCACGCGGGGGGCAGCCTTTTGGAGCAGTACTTC. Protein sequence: CASSFHAGGSLLEQYF.

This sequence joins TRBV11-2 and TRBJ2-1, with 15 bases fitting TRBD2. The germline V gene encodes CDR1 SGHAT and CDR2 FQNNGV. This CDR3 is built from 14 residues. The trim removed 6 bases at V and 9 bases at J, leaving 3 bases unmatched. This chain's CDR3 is CASRGLAGGLEQFF. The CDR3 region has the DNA TGTGCCAGCAGGGGACTAGCGGGGGGACTTGAGCAGTTCTTC.

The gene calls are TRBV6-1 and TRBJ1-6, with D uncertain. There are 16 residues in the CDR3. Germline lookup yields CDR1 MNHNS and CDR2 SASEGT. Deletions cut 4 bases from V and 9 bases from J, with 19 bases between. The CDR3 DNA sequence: TGTGCCAGCAGTGTTTCCCGACGGGTCAACCCTTCACCCCTCCACTTT. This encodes CASSVSRRVNPSPLHF.

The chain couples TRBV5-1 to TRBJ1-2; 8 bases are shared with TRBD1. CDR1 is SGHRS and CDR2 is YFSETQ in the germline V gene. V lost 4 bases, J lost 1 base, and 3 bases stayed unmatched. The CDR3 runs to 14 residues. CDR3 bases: TGCGCCAGCAGCCTGACAGGGGATAACTATGGCTACACCTTC. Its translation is CASSLTGDNYGYTF.

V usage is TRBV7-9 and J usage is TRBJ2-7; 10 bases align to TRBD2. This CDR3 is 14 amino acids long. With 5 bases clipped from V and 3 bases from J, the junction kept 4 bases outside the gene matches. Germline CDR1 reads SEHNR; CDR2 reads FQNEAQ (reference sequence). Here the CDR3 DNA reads TGTGCCAGCAGCCGAGGACTAGCGGACTACGAGCAGTACTTC. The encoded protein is CASSRGLADYEQYF.

CDR3 in DNA: TGTGCCAGCGTGGGCTACACCGGGGAGCTGTTTTTT. Its translation is CASVGYTGELFF. V usage is TRBV2 and J usage is TRBJ2-2; D uncertain. Between the trimmed V and J ends, which lost 8 bases and 3 bases, there was a span of 7 bases. This CDR3 has 12 residues. Germline CDR1 is SNHLY and CDR2 is FYNNEI.

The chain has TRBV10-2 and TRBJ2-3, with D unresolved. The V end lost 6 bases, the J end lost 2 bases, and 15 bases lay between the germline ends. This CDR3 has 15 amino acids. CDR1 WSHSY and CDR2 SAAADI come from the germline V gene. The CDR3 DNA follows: TGCGCCAGCAGGGAAAGTCCGACTTACACAGATACGCAGTATTTT. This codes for CASRESPTYTDTQYF.

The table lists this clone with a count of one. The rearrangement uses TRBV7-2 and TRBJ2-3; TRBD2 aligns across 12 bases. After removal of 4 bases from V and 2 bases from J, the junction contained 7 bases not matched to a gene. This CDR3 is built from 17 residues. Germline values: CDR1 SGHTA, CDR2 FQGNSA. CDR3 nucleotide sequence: TGTGCCAGCAGCTCCCAAGGACTAGCGGGGAACACAGATACGCAGTATTTT. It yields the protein CASSSQGLAGNTDTQYF.

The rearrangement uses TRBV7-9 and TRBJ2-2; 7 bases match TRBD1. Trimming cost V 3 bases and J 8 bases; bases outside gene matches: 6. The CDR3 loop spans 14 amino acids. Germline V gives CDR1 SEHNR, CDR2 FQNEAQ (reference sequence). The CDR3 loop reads CASSFGTAAGELFF. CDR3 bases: TGTGCCAGCAGCTTCGGGACAGCCGCAGGGGAGCTGTTTTTT.

The CDR3 DNA follows: TGTGCCAGCAGCGTGGGACTAGCGGGGGCCTCTTCCTACAATGAGCAGTTCTTC. It codes for CASSVGLAGASSYNEQFF. The chain recombines TRBV9 with TRBJ2-1; TRBD2 agrees at 14 bases. V lost 2 bases to trimming and J lost 1 base; unmatched junction nucleotides: 5. This CDR3 contains 18 residues. Germline CDR1 is SGDLS and CDR2 is YYNGEE.

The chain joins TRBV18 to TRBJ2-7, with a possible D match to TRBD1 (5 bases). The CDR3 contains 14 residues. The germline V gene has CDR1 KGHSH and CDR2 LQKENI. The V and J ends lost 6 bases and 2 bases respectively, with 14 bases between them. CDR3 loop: CASSPEQGTYEQYF. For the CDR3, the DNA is TGTGCCAGCTCCCCAGAGCAGGGCACCTACGAGCAGTACTTC.

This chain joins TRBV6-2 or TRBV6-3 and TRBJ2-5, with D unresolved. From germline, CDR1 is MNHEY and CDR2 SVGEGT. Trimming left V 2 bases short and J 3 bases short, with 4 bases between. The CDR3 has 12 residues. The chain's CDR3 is CASSYGEETQYF. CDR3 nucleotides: TGTGCCAGCAGTTACGGAGAAGAGACCCAGTACTTC.

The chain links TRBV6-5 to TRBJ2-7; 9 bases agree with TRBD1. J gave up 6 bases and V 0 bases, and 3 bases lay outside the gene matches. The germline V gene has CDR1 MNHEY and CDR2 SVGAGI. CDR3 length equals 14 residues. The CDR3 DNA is TGTGCCAGCAGTTACTCGGGGACAGGGTTCGAGCAGTACTTC. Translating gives CASSYSGTGFEQYF.

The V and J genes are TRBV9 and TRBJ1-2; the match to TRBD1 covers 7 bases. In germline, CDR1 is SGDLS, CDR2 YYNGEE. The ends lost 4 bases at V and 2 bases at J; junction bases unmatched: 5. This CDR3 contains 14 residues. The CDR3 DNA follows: TGTGCCAGCAGCCCCCAGACAGGGAACTATGGCTACACCTTC. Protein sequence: CASSPQTGNYGYTF.

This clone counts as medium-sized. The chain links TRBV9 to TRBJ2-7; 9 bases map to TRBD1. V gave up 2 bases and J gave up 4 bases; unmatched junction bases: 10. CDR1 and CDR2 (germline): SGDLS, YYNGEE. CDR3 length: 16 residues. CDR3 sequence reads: CASSVADTGGAYEQYF. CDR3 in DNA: TGTGCCAGCAGCGTGGCCGATACAGGGGGCGCTTACGAGCAGTACTTC.

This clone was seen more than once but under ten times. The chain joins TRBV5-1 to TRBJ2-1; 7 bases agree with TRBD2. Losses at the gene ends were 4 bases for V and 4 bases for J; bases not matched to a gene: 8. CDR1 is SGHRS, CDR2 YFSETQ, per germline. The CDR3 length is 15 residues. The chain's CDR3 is CASSMTSPLYNEQFF. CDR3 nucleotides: TGCGCCAGCAGCATGACTAGCCCGTTGTACAATGAGCAGTTCTTC.

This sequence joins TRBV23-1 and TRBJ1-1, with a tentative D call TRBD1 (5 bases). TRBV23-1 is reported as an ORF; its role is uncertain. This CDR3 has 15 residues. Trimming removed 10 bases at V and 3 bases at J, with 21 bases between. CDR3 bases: TGCGCCAACTATATCTCGGGGGGGATTCACACTGAAGCTTTCTTT. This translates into CANYISGGIHTEAFF.

The CDR3 nucleotides read TGCGCCAGCAGCCCGACAGCGAACACTGAAGCTTTCTTT. It is translated as CASSPTANTEAFF. V and J are TRBV10-1 and TRBJ1-1, with D maybe TRBD1 (5 bases). This CDR3 is built from 13 residues. V was cut by 6 bases and J by 1 base, with 9 bases left in between. Germline V gene lookup returns CDR1 WNHNN and CDR2 SYGVQD (reference sequence).

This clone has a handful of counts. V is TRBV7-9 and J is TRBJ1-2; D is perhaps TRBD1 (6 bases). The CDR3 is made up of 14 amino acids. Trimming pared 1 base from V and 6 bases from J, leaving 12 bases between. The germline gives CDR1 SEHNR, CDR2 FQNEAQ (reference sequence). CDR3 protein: CASSLVVRGDGYTF. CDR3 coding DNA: TGTGCCAGCAGCTTAGTGGTCAGGGGAGATGGCTACACCTTC.

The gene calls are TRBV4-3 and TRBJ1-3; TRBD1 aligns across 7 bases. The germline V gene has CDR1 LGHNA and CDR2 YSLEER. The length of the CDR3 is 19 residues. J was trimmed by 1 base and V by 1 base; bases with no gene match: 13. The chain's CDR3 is CASSQGYIVTGRSGNTIYF. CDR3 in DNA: TGCGCCAGCAGCCAAGGGTATATTGTGACAGGGAGGTCTGGAAACACCATATATTTT.

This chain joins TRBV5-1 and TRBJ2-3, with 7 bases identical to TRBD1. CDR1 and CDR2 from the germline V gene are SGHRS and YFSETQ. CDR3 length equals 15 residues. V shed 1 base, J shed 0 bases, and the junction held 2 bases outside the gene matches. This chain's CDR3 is CASSLRGQSTDTQYF. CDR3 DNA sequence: TGCGCCAGCAGCTTGAGGGGACAGAGCACAGATACGCAGTATTTT.

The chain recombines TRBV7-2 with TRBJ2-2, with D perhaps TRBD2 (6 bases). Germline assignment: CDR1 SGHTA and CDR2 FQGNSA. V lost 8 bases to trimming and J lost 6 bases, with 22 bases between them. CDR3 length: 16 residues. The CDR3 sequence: CASHSSGTHIPGELFF. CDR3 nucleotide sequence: TGTGCCAGCCACTCCTCCGGGACTCATATCCCCGGGGAGCTGTTTTTT.

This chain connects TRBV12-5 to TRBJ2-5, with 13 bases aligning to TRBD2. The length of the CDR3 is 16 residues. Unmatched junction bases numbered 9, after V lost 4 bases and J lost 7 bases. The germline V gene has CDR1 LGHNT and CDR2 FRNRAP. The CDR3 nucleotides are TGTGCTAGTGGTTCAGGACTAGCGGGGGCTCTGGGGACCCAGTACTTC. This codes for CASGSGLAGALGTQYF.

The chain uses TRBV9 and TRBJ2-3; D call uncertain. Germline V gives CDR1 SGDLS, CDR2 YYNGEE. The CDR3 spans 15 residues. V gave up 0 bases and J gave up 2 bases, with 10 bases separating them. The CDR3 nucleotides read TGTGCCAGCAGCGTAGCATCCCACTCCACAGATACGCAGTATTTT. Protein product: CASSVASHSTDTQYF.

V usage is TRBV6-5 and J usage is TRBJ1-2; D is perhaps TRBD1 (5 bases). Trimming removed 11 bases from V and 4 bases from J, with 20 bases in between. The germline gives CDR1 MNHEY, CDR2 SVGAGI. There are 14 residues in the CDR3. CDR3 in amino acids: CASWGLFPAYGYTF. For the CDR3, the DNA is TGTGCCTCCTGGGGACTTTTTCCTGCCTATGGCTACACCTTC.

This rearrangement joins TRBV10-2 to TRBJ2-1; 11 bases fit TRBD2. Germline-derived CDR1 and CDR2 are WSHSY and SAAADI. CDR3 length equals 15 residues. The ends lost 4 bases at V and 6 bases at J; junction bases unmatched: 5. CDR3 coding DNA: TGCGCCAGCAGTGGGACGGGACTAGCGGCCAATGAGCAGTTCTTC. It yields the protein CASSGTGLAANEQFF.

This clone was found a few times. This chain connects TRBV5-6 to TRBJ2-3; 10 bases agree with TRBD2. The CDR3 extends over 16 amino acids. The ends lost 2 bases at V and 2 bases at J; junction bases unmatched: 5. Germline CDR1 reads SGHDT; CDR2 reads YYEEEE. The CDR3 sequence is CASSFPSGGATDTQYF. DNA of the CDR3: TGTGCCAGCAGCTTTCCTAGCGGGGGAGCCACAGATACGCAGTATTTT.

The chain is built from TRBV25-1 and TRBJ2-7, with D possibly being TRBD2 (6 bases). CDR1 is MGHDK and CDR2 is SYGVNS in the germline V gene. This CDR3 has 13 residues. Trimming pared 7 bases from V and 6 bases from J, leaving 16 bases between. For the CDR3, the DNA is TGTGCCAGCACGCGGGACGCCGGCGGCGAGCAGTACTTC. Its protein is CASTRDAGGEQYF.

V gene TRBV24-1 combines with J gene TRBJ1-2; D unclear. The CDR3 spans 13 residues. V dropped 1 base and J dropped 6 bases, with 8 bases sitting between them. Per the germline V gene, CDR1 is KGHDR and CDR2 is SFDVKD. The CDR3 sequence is CATSDLWHNGYTF. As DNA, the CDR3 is TGTGCCACCAGTGATTTATGGCACAATGGCTACACCTTC.

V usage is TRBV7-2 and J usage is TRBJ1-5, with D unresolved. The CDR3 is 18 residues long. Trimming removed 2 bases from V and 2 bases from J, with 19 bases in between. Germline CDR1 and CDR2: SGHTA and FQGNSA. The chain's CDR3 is CASSLFPPSTAGNQPQHF. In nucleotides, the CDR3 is TGTGCCAGCAGCTTATTCCCGCCCTCCACCGCGGGCAATCAGCCCCAGCATTTT.